The present T cell receptor beta chain was sequenced within a study of early T cells in non-severe SARS-CoV-2 infection. Germline-derived CDR1 and CDR2 are MGHRA and YSYEKL. The CDR3 consists of 15 residues. V shed 2 bases and J 7 bases; nucleotides not matched to a gene: 5. Individual cDNA molecules were tagged with unique molecular identifiers, the study reported. TCRdb independently ran MiXCR on the 5' RACE reads; one entry per CDR3 protein. Among under 95,000 distinct CDR3 sequences listed, more than 12% were seen once. The clonotype originates from an adult who was a healthcare worker with PCR-confirmed SARS-CoV-2 infection or an uninfected control (not recorded which). Sequenced sample: whole blood. The chain joins TRBV4-1 to TRBJ2-1, with 10 bases lining up with TRBD2. DNA of the CDR3: TGCGCCAGCAGCCAACTAGCGGGAGTCGGGAATGAGCAGTTCTTC. It yields the protein CASSQLAGVGNEQFF.